The entry below gives a single TCR beta chain sequence along with its context. Treatment specified: oral pan-JAK inhibitor, 5-10 mg twice daily. Sequencing relied on a cDNA template that was reverse transcribed from extracted RNA. The repertoire was sequenced with immunoSEQ multiplex PCR; TCRdb's copy has only in-frame clones and lacks some. The repertoire holds about 210,000 clones, with 50% to 60% as singletons. Germline V gives CDR1 SGHRS, CDR2 YFSETQ. The V and J ends lost 8 bases and 0 bases respectively, with 7 bases between them. The CDR3 totals 12 residues. These data are taken from a study of CD8+ T cells in alopecia areata.

Sequencing was performed on CD4+ T cells sorted from blood, taken at week 4, from a patient treated with tofacitinib. This receptor was obtained from a human donor with alopecia areata. The rearrangement joins TRBV5-1 to TRBJ2-3; D perhaps matches TRBD2 (5 bases). CDR3 nucleotides: TGCGCCAGTAGCGATAGCACAGATACGCAGTATTTT. Its protein is CASSDSTDTQYF.